The 17 T cell receptor beta chains below were found in one sample sequenced in a study of cytomegalovirus exposure and HLA in healthy donors. The primer mix had 60 Vbeta and 13 Jbeta primers. TCRdb's table, derived via immunoSEQ multiplex PCR, lists solely in-frame clones and lacks some. The data show under 200,000 clones, with just under 80% seen just once and about 1.3% held by the top ten. The source material was PBMCs. These receptor sequences come from a woman in her 50s in good health and CMV-seronegative.

The chain combines TRBV7-2 with TRBJ2-7; D is uncertain. CDR1 is SGHTA and CDR2 is FQGNSA in the germline V gene. V was pared by 4 bases and J by 7 bases, with 14 bases between. There are 13 residues in the CDR3. The CDR3, as DNA: TGTGCCAGCAGCTCGGGTCCCGCGAGGGAGCAGTACTTC. Translated: CASSSGPAREQYF.

The V gene is TRBV7-2, the J gene TRBJ2-5; 7 bases are shared with TRBD2. V lost 3 bases and J lost 5; bases outside the gene matches: 6. CDR1 is SGHTA, CDR2 FQGNSA, per germline. This CDR3 has 14 amino acids. CDR3 in amino acids: CASSLGRELETQYF. The CDR3 region has the DNA TGTGCCAGCAGCTTGGGGAGGGAATTGGAGACCCAGTACTTC. Using reference TRBV7-2 and TRBJ2-5 for the parts outside the CDR3, the full variable domain is GAGVSQSPSNKVTEKGKDVELRCDPISGHTALYWYRQSLGQGLEFLIYFQGNSAPDKSGLPSDRFSAERTGGSVSTLTIQRTQQEDSAVYLCASSLGRELETQYFGPGTRLLVL.

This clone has a handful of counts. The chain joins TRBV6-5 to TRBJ1-2; D remains unclear. The ends were cut back, 4 bases at V and 7 bases at J, with 10 bases in the middle. CDR1 and CDR2 from the germline V gene are MNHEY and SVGAGI. CDR3 length: 12 residues. The CDR3 DNA reads as TGTGCCAGCAGTTGGAGTTCCGGTGGCTACACCTTC. Its translation is CASSWSSGGYTF.

In regard to this clone: Relative to the germline gene, one junction end is altered; a read error may explain this. This chain joins TRBV9 and TRBJ2-2, with 14 bases that match TRBD2. In germline, CDR1 is SGDLS, CDR2 YYNGEE. The CDR3 covers 15 residues. CDR3: CANSGLAGGTGELFF. Here the CDR3 DNA reads TGTGCCAACAGCGGACTAGCGGGGGGCACCGGGGAGCTGTTTTTT.

The chain carries TRBV4-1 and TRBJ1-1; D is unresolved. CDR1 is MGHRA and CDR2 is YSYEKL in the germline V gene. This CDR3 contains 17 residues. Trimming left V 0 bases short and J 1 base short, with 15 bases between. CDR3 region: CASSQERGPQTNTEAFF. CDR3 nucleotide sequence: TGCGCCAGCAGCCAAGAAAGAGGCCCGCAGACGAACACTGAAGCTTTCTTT.

The genes are TRBV4-3 and TRBJ2-1, with 7 bases identical to TRBD2. The germline CDR1 and CDR2 sequences are LGHNA and YSLEER. The CDR3 spans 15 residues. The V segment lost 4 bases and the J segment 8 bases; nucleotides outside the gene matches: 11. The DNA of the CDR3 is TGCGCCAGCAGCCCCATCCCCGCAGGGAGGGATGAGCAGTTCTTC. Amino acid sequence: CASSPIPAGRDEQFF.

This chain links TRBV5-1 with TRBJ2-3; 7 positions match TRBD1. In germline, CDR1 is SGHRS, CDR2 YFSETQ. The trim removed 3 bases at V and 0 bases at J, leaving 4 bases unmatched. The CDR3 runs 15 residues. The CDR3 loop is CASSSTGSSTDTQYF. CDR3 bases: TGCGCCAGCAGCTCGACAGGGTCTAGCACAGATACGCAGTATTTT.

CDR3 residues: CASSDRAFNEKLFF. CDR3 nucleotides: TGTGCCAGCAGTGACAGGGCCTTTAATGAAAAACTGTTTTTT. This rearrangement joins TRBV6-5 to TRBJ1-4, with 7 bases matching TRBD1. Unmatched junction bases numbered 4, after V lost 5 bases and J lost 4 bases. The germline gives CDR1 MNHEY, CDR2 SVGAGI. This CDR3 is built from 14 residues.

This chain joins TRBV6-5 and TRBJ1-5; TRBD1 aligns across 7 bases. The CDR3 has 14 amino acids. The junction had 4 bases not matched to a gene; V was cut back by 6 bases and J by 2 bases. Germline loops: CDR1 MNHEY, CDR2 SVGAGI. The CDR3 nucleotides are TGTGCCAGCAGCCAGGGGGGCCGCAATCAGCCCCAGCATTTT. This gives the protein CASSQGGRNQPQHF.

CDR3 loop: CALQVMVGALEQYF. The CDR3, as DNA: TGTGCCCTTCAGGTGATGGTTGGGGCCCTCGAGCAGTACTTC. The chain has TRBV6-1 and TRBJ2-5; weak D call: TRBD1 (5 bases). The J call may be in error: the DNA end matches TRBJ2-7 better. CDR1 MNHNS and CDR2 SASEGT come from the germline V gene. The CDR3 consists of 14 residues.

This chain connects TRBV28 to TRBJ2-7, with TRBD2 as a possible D gene (6 bases). V lost 5 bases, J lost 3 bases, and 11 bases lay in between. The CDR3 has 13 residues. Germline CDR1 and CDR2: MDHEN and SYDVKM. CDR3 bases: TGTGCCAGCAGTGTGGGACTGATCTACGAGCAGTACTTC. It codes for CASSVGLIYEQYF.

This chain joins TRBV5-1 and TRBJ2-1; a possible D gene is TRBD2 (7 bases). The CDR3 runs to 15 residues. Trimming removed 6 bases at V and 5 bases at J, with 18 bases between. The germline gives CDR1 SGHRS, CDR2 YFSETQ. The CDR3 coding sequence is TGCGCCAGCACCCAGGTTGGGGGGGCCGACAATGAGCAGTTCTTC. Translating gives CASTQVGGADNEQFF.

The rearrangement uses TRBV5-1 and TRBJ1-3; unclear D gene. Germline CDR1 SGHRS, CDR2 YFSETQ. This CDR3 is 16 amino acids long. Trimming stripped 0 bases from V and 2 bases from J, with 12 bases between. CDR3: CASSLARRGTGNTIYF. The CDR3 DNA follows: TGCGCCAGCAGCTTGGCCCGCCGAGGCACTGGAAACACCATATATTTT.

The V call is TRBV5-8, the J call TRBJ1-1; tentatively, D is TRBD1 (5 bases). The V end lost 4 bases, the J end lost 2 bases, and 15 bases lay between the germline ends. The germline CDR1 and CDR2 sequences are SGHTS and YDEGEE. CDR3 length: 15 amino acids. The DNA of the CDR3 is TGTGCCAGCAGCCCCAGACAGTCCGTCAACACTGAAGCTTTCTTT. Translation: CASSPRQSVNTEAFF.

This clone was recorded once. The chain links TRBV7-9 to TRBJ2-3; maybe TRBD1 (5 bases). Germline CDR1 is SEHNR and CDR2 is FQNEAQ (reference sequence). Trimming took off 6 bases at V and 2 bases at J, with 9 bases between the two ends. The CDR3 is made up of 13 amino acids. The CDR3 nucleotides read TGTGCCAGCAGAATACAGGTCACAGATACGCAGTATTTT. Translation gives CASRIQVTDTQYF. Full variable domain (remainder filled in from reference TRBV7-9 and TRBJ2-3): DTGVSQNPRHKITKRGQNVTFRCDPISEHNRLYWYRQTLGQGPEFLTYFQNEAQLEKSRLLSDRFSAERPKGSFSTLEIQRTEQGDSAMYLCASRIQVTDTQYFGPGTRLTVL.

The chain is built from TRBV2 and TRBJ1-6; the match to TRBD1 covers 7 bases. Looked up from germline, CDR1 is SNHLY and CDR2 is FYNNEI. After removal of 3 bases from V and 5 bases from J, the junction contained 4 bases not matched to a gene. The CDR3 is made up of 15 amino acids. The CDR3 region has the DNA TGTGCCAGCAGTGACGGGACAGTGGATAATTCACCCCTCCACTTT. Translating it yields CASSDGTVDNSPLHF.

Here the CDR3 reads CASSPTMNTEAFF. The DNA for the CDR3 is TGTGCCAGCAGTCCTACCATGAACACTGAAGCTTTCTTT. The V call is TRBV27, the J call TRBJ1-1, with D unclear. The germline V gene has CDR1 MNHEY and CDR2 SMNVEV (reference sequence). V was pared by 5 bases and J by 0 bases, with 7 bases between. CDR3 length: 13 residues.